What follows are 24 T cell receptor beta chains derived from one specimen sequenced in a study of prognosis after radiotherapy for stage I lung cancer (dated by TCRdb to the early 2020s). Sequencing was carried out with an Illumina HiSeq 3000. The TCR beta CDR3 region was amplified from genomic DNA by two rounds of multiplex PCR. The first PCR round used primers specific to each TRBV and TRBJ gene, and the primer sequences were filed in Chinese patent CN105087789A. TCRdb itself trimmed the public reads at Q25 with fastp, ran MiXCR and retained productive beta chains. Duplicate CDR3 protein sequences are folded into a single record with the most common DNA and genes. In this sample the table shows approximately 20,000 distinct CDR3 sequences, roughly 30% of which occur a single time. The ten biggest clones cover under 25% of the sample. This material consisted of PBMCs, taken before or after stereotactic body radiation therapy (not recorded which). These receptors were obtained from a donor aged 50 or older with non-small cell lung cancer.

The chain has TRBV6-2 or TRBV6-3 and TRBJ2-1; D assignment may be TRBD1 or TRBD2 (5 bases each). The CDR3 contains 16 residues. In germline, CDR1 is MNHEY, CDR2 SVGEGT. Trimming took 1 base from V and 7 from J, leaving 17 bases between them. CDR3 sequence: CASSYLGAAGLNEQFF. The CDR3 DNA reads as TGTGCCAGCAGTTACTTGGGAGCGGCAGGGCTAAATGAGCAGTTCTTC.

The gene calls are TRBV20-1 and TRBJ2-3; 9 nucleotides line up with TRBD2. CDR1 and CDR2 from the germline V gene are DFQATT and SNEGSKA (reference sequence). Unmatched junction bases numbered 9, after V lost 3 bases and J lost 11 bases. This CDR3 region has 13 residues. Here the CDR3 reads CSARGLAFGVQYF. CDR3 nucleotide sequence: TGCAGTGCTAGGGGACTAGCCTTCGGTGTGCAGTATTTT.

Ten or more counts support this clonotype. This chain joins TRBV7-2 and TRBJ2-2; 10 bases are shared with TRBD2. Germline V CDR1 and CDR2: SGHTA, FQGNSA. The CDR3 length is 16 residues. V shed 4 bases, J shed 7 bases, and the junction held 9 bases outside the gene matches. The CDR3 spells CASSSASGRAGGELFF. In DNA, the CDR3 is TGTGCCAGCAGCTCCGCGAGCGGGAGGGCCGGCGGGGAGCTGTTTTTT.

The V call is TRBV5-1, the J call TRBJ2-2, with D hard to call. Trimming took off 1 base at V and 5 bases at J, with 12 bases between the two ends. The CDR3 sequence is 15 residues long. Per the germline V gene, CDR1 is SGHRS and CDR2 is YFSETQ. Written as DNA, the CDR3 is TGCGCCAGCAGCTTGTTTACAGTGCATACCGGGGAGCTGTTTTTT. It yields the protein CASSLFTVHTGELFF.

As concerns this clonotype: An end of the junction differs from the germline gene, which may be a read error. The gene calls are TRBV6-9 and TRBJ2-2, with a weak D call TRBD1 (5 bases). The CDR3 totals 14 residues. The germline CDR1 and CDR2 sequences are MNHGY and SVAAGI. CDR3 in DNA: TGCGCCAGCAGTCCTCGACAGTTCACCTGGGAGCTGTTTTTT. Protein: CASSPRQFTWELFF.

This clonotype was counted ten times or more. V and J are TRBV12-5 and TRBJ1-1; no firm D call. Germline CDR1 is LGHNT and CDR2 is FRNRAP. This CDR3 is 14 amino acids long. V was clipped by 7 bases and J by 3 bases, with 15 bases between them. CDR3 loop: CASVKPDGYTEAFF. The CDR3 DNA reads TGTGCTAGTGTTAAGCCCGACGGTTACACTGAAGCTTTCTTT.

This clonotype has ten or more counts. This chain links TRBV28 with TRBJ1-5; possible D gene TRBD1, 5 bases. Germline loops: CDR1 MDHEN, CDR2 SYDVKM. The CDR3 contains 13 residues. V was trimmed by 2 bases and J by 5 bases, leaving 7 bases between them. The CDR3 region has the DNA TGTGCCAGCAGTTTAATGGGGGATCAGCCCCAGCATTTT. This encodes CASSLMGDQPQHF.

This clonotype was seen repeatedly, ten times or more. The V and J genes are TRBV12-3 or TRBV12-4 and TRBJ1-2; TRBD1 matches 9 bases. With 6 bases clipped from V and 7 bases from J, the junction kept 6 bases outside the gene matches. This CDR3 contains 13 residues. The CDR3: CASRDGQGSGYTF. The CDR3 DNA is TGTGCCAGCAGAGATGGACAGGGGAGTGGCTACACCTTC.

This clonotype is a singleton in its sample. A much larger clonotype is one base distant, so this may be a read error. This sequence joins TRBV5-4 and TRBJ2-1, with D hard to call. CDR1 is SGHNT, CDR2 YYREEE, per germline (reference sequence). The CDR3 extends over 11 amino acids. The CDR3 DNA sequence: TGTGCCAGCATCTTGAGCAATGAGCAGTTCTTC. Its translation is CASILSNEQFF.

This clonotype was seen repeatedly, ten times or more. The rearrangement uses TRBV28 and TRBJ2-7, with 13 bases lining up with TRBD2. The V segment lost 3 bases and the J segment 4 bases; nucleotides outside the gene matches: 6. CDR1 and CDR2 from the germline V gene are MDHEN and SYDVKM. The CDR3 extends over 16 amino acids. The CDR3, as DNA: TGTGCCAGCAGTTTGACGGGACTAGCGGGACTTTACGAGCAGTACTTC. Its translation is CASSLTGLAGLYEQYF.

This clonotype was picked up many times. The V gene is TRBV13, the J gene TRBJ1-1; no firm D call. The V end lost 6 bases, the J end lost 2 bases, and 7 bases lay between the germline ends. The V gene's germline CDR1 is PRHDT and CDR2 FYEKMQ (reference sequence). This CDR3 comprises 12 residues. The CDR3 region is CASRGQNTEAFF. The CDR3 nucleotides read TGTGCCAGCAGGGGTCAAAACACTGAAGCTTTCTTT. Full variable domain (remainder filled in from reference TRBV13 and TRBJ1-1): AAGVIQSPRHLIKEKRETATLKCYPIPRHDTVYWYQQGPGQDPQFLISFYEKMQSDKGSIPDRFSAQQFSDYHSELNMSSLELGDSALYFCASRGQNTEAFFGQGTRLTVV.

Sample share makes this clonotype medium-sized (0.01 to 0.1%). The rearrangement uses TRBV20-1 and TRBJ2-3; D remains ambiguous. The CDR3 consists of 15 residues. V was clipped by 0 bases and J by 0 bases, with 10 bases between them. Germline V CDR1 and CDR2: DFQATT, SNEGSKA (reference sequence). CDR3 residues: CSARDLLGSTDTQYF. The CDR3 coding sequence is TGCAGTGCTAGAGATCTATTGGGCAGCACAGATACGCAGTATTTT.

In this sample, this clonotype is medium-sized. J is TRBJ2-3 and V is TRBV3-1; D is uncertain. The CDR3 is 15 amino acids. V was pared by 2 bases and J by 2 bases, with 11 bases between. In germline, CDR1 is LGHDT, CDR2 YNNKEL (reference sequence). The CDR3 reads CASSQLAGVTDTQYF. In DNA form, the CDR3 reads TGTGCCAGCAGCCAACTGGCCGGAGTCACAGATACGCAGTATTTT.

This clonotype was picked up many times. The genes are TRBV7-8 and TRBJ1-1; D is unresolved. Trimming removed 4 bases at V and 2 bases at J, with 8 bases between. Looked up from germline, CDR1 is SGHVS and CDR2 is FQNEAQ. This CDR3 region has 13 residues. The CDR3 is CASSYQANTEAFF. As DNA, the CDR3 is TGTGCCAGCAGCTATCAAGCTAACACTGAAGCTTTCTTT. Full variable domain (remainder filled in from reference TRBV7-8 and TRBJ1-1): GAGVSQSPRYKVAKRGQDVALRCDPISGHVSLFWYQQALGQGPEFLTYFQNEAQLDKSGLPSDRFFAERPEGSVSTLKIQRTQQEDSAVYLCASSYQANTEAFFGQGTRLTVV.

Ten or more counts support this clonotype. J is TRBJ2-7 and V is TRBV5-6; no firm D call. Per germline, CDR1 SGHDT and CDR2 YYEEEE. The CDR3 consists of 13 residues. The germline V and J ends were trimmed by 0 bases and 2 bases, with 6 bases remaining between them. CDR3 nucleotide sequence: TGTGCCAGCAGCTTGGCCGGCCCCTACGAGCAGTACTTC. As protein: CASSLAGPYEQYF.

This clonotype has just one count. For the CDR3, the DNA is TGTGCCAGCAGCCAACGGTCTACGTTCCCCCTAGGGGAGCTGTTTTTT. Its protein product is CASSQRSTFPLGELFF. This chain links TRBV3-1 with TRBJ2-2, with D uncertain. Deletions cut 2 bases from V and 8 bases from J, with 18 bases between. The germline V gene has CDR1 LGHDT and CDR2 YNNKEL (reference sequence). The CDR3 extends over 16 amino acids.

The sample holds many counts of this clonotype. The junction departs from the called germline gene at one end, perhaps through a read error. The V call is TRBV6-4, the J call TRBJ2-6, with D perhaps given as TRBD1 or TRBD2 (5 bases each). The CDR3 has 17 amino acids. Germline lookup yields CDR1 MRHNA and CDR2 SNTAGT. The CDR3 DNA sequence: TGTGCCAGCAGTTACTCTTTTAGCGAGGGGTGGGCCAACGTCCTGACTTTC. Residues: CASSYSFSEGWANVLTF.

Comments on this clonotype: The likely explanation is a read error, given a far larger clone one base away. The rearrangement uses TRBV6-4 and TRBJ2-3; D not certain. Deletions cut 6 bases from V and 2 bases from J, with 12 bases between. The CDR3 extends over 14 amino acids. Germline lookup yields CDR1 MRHNA and CDR2 SNTAGT. The CDR3 is CASRFIRVTDTQYF. The CDR3 DNA reads as TGTGCCAGCAGGTTCATAAGGGTCACAGATACGCAGTATTTT.

With regard to this clonotype: This is likely an artifact of a read error, given a far larger clone one base away. The chain couples TRBV7-8 to TRBJ1-1; no clear D. The CDR3 is 12 amino acids. Germline loops: CDR1 SGHVS, CDR2 FQNEAQ. The CDR3 here is CASSLGNTEDFF. The CDR3 DNA sequence: TGTGCCAGCAGCTTAGGGAACACTGAAGATTTCTTT. The entire variable domain, with the rest obtained from reference TRBV7-8 and TRBJ1-1, is as follows: GAGVSQSPRYKVAKRGQDVALRCDPISGHVSLFWYQQALGQGPEFLTYFQNEAQLDKSGLPSDRFFAERPEGSVSTLKIQRTQQEDSAVYLCASSLGNTEDFFGQGTRLTVV.

This clonotype was counted many times. The chain recombines TRBV7-9 with TRBJ2-7; 11 bases are shared with TRBD1. V dropped 6 bases and J dropped 2; count of bases not matched to a gene: 9. Germline CDR1 is SEHNR and CDR2 is FQNEAQ (reference sequence). The CDR3 covers 16 residues. This chain's CDR3 is CASSVSPGQGAYEQYF. Written as DNA, the CDR3 is TGTGCCAGCAGTGTATCTCCGGGACAGGGGGCCTACGAGCAGTACTTC.

The sample holds many counts of this clonotype. The chain recombines TRBV11-3 with TRBJ2-2, with D perhaps matching TRBD1 (6 bases). Germline V CDR1 and CDR2: SGHNT, YENEEA. The length of the CDR3 is 13 residues. The V end lost 6 bases, the J end lost 2 bases, and 7 bases lay between the germline ends. The CDR3 nucleotides read TGTGCCAGCAGACAGGGAAACACCGGGGAGCTGTTTTTT. As protein: CASRQGNTGELFF.

There are a few counts of this clonotype. Given a much more abundant clone one base away, this may be a read error. The chain links TRBV6-2 or TRBV6-3 to TRBJ2-6; maybe TRBD1 (6 bases). V lost 6 bases and J 4 bases, leaving 16 bases between the germline ends. From germline, CDR1 is MNHEY and CDR2 SVGEGT. The CDR3 loop spans 16 amino acids. CDR3 sequence (DNA): TGTGCCAGCAGAGGGGGATACAGGGTCGGGGCCAACGTCCTGACTTTC. Translated, it gives CASRGGYRVGANVLTF.

This clonotype occurred many times. The chain is built from TRBV5-1 and TRBJ2-7, with a tentative D call TRBD2 (6 bases). The CDR3 is 14 residues long. Germline assignment: CDR1 SGHRS and CDR2 YFSETQ. Deletions cut 1 base from V and 3 bases from J, with 11 bases between. The CDR3 protein is CASSLTGDGYEQYF. The CDR3 DNA reads as TGCGCCAGCAGCTTGACGGGGGACGGCTACGAGCAGTACTTC.

This chain joins TRBV29-1 and TRBJ1-1; D remains ambiguous. Germline-derived CDR1 and CDR2 are SQVTM and ANQGSEA. V was pared by 6 bases and J by 11 bases, with 16 bases between. The CDR3 totals 11 residues. The CDR3 nucleotides are TGCAGCGTCGGGAACAGCGGCGGCGCTTTCTTT. Its protein is CSVGNSGGAFF.